This entry features one T cell receptor beta chain sequence. The data were obtained in a study of blood T cell repertoires in COVID-19. This CDR3 region has 16 residues. V was clipped by 6 bases and J by 2 bases, with 17 bases between them. Germline loops: CDR1 SGHAT, CDR2 FQNNGV. The table came from immunoSEQ multiplex PCR; TCRdb's copy has only in-frame clones and leaves some out. Of under 70,000 clones listed, around 88% were seen once; the top ten hold around 6.4%. This receptor was obtained from a woman in her sixties or seventies with acute or convalescent COVID-19. Material for sequencing was peripheral blood. The rearrangement uses TRBV11-2 and TRBJ2-4, with D possibly being TRBD1 (6 bases). The CDR3, as DNA: TGTGCCAGCAGAGCCCGAACAGGGTTATCCAAAAACATTCAGTACTTC. As protein: CASRARTGLSKNIQYF.